A single sample gave rise to the 19 T cell receptor beta chains below, sequenced in a study of CD8 T cells in ankylosing spondylitis. A single record per CDR3 protein comes from TCRdb applying MiXCR to the 5' RACE reads. The sample holds 39,000 or so distinct CDR3 sequences; 3% to 3.5% are singletons and the top ten take 2.5% to 3%. Source material: blood, either unsorted or a sorted T cell fraction (not recorded which). Receptors originate from a male donor with ankylosing spondylitis or in good health (not recorded which).

This clonotype occurred many times. J is TRBJ2-1 and V is TRBV9, with 10 bases matching TRBD2. The CDR3 spans 16 residues. Germline V gives CDR1 SGDLS, CDR2 YYNGEE. Trimming removed 3 bases from V and 7 bases from J; junction bases left unmatched: 10. The CDR3 loop is CASSGLSGRWGNEQFF. The CDR3 DNA reads TGTGCCAGCAGCGGCCTTAGCGGGAGGTGGGGGAATGAGCAGTTCTTC.

This clonotype was seen at least ten times. The chain uses TRBV9 and TRBJ2-6, with 7 positions matching TRBD1. The CDR3 totals 16 residues. The J segment lost 2 bases and the V segment lost 1 base, leaving 3 bases of the junction unmatched. The germline V gene has CDR1 SGDLS and CDR2 YYNGEE. Here the CDR3 DNA reads TGTGCCAGCAGCGTATTAGACAGGGCTGGGGCCAACGTCCTGACTTTC. It codes for CASSVLDRAGANVLTF.

This clonotype was detected many times. The gene calls are TRBV9 and TRBJ2-3, with a weak D call TRBD1 (5 bases). The V and J ends lost 0 bases and 1 base respectively, with 15 bases between them. The germline V gene has CDR1 SGDLS and CDR2 YYNGEE. This CDR3 has 17 amino acids. The CDR3 bases are TGTGCCAGCAGCGTAGCCCCGACAGCGATTGGCACAGATACGCAGTATTTT. Translation gives CASSVAPTAIGTDTQYF.

This sequence joins TRBV9 and TRBJ1-1, with D perhaps TRBD1 (6 bases). CDR1 is SGDLS, CDR2 YYNGEE, per germline. V lost 6 bases and J 0 bases, leaving 12 bases between the germline ends. The CDR3 totals 14 residues. The CDR3 is CASNAGQMNTEAFF. Here the CDR3 DNA reads TGTGCCAGCAACGCCGGACAGATGAACACTGAAGCTTTCTTT.

This clonotype was observed many times. The chain has TRBV9 and TRBJ2-3; D gene unclear. The CDR3 extends over 14 amino acids. The germline V gene encodes CDR1 SGDLS and CDR2 YYNGEE. V was trimmed by 1 base and J by 3 bases, leaving 9 bases between them. The CDR3 DNA follows: TGTGCCAGCAGCGTATTCAGGAGTACAGATACGCAGTATTTT. Encoded protein: CASSVFRSTDTQYF. The entire variable domain, with the rest obtained from reference TRBV9 and TRBJ2-3, is as follows: DSGVTQTPKHLITATGQRVTLRCSPRSGDLSVYWYQQSLDQGLQFLIQYYNGEERAKGNILERFSAQQFPDLHSELNLSSLELGDSALYFCASSVFRSTDTQYFGPGTRLTVL.

This clonotype was detected ten times or more. This chain joins TRBV9 and TRBJ1-4, with TRBD1 matching 9 bases. Germline V lookup: CDR1 SGDLS, CDR2 YYNGEE. CDR3 length: 16 amino acids. The V segment lost 4 bases and the J segment 0 bases; nucleotides outside the gene matches: 4. The CDR3 coding sequence is TGTGCCAGCAGCCATGGACAGGGGACAACTAATGAAAAACTGTTTTTT. Translated: CASSHGQGTTNEKLFF.

There are many counts of this clonotype. V is TRBV9 and J is TRBJ2-1, with a weak D call TRBD1 (6 bases). The CDR3 runs to 14 residues. Germline V gene sequence: CDR1 SGDLS, CDR2 YYNGEE. Trimming shortened V by 4 bases and J by 6 bases, and 14 bases separated the two germline ends. CDR3 sequence reads: CASSPRTDLNEQFF. CDR3 bases: TGTGCCAGCAGCCCCCGGACAGACCTCAATGAGCAGTTCTTC.

This clonotype was observed many times. This chain uses TRBV9 with TRBJ2-2, with 10 positions matching TRBD2. The CDR3 consists of 15 residues. With 4 bases clipped from V and 7 bases from J, the junction kept 7 bases outside the gene matches. The germline V gene has CDR1 SGDLS and CDR2 YYNGEE. This CDR3 is CASSSSGRGYGELFF. CDR3 bases: TGTGCCAGCAGCTCAAGCGGGAGGGGTTACGGGGAGCTGTTTTTT.

The rearrangement joins TRBV9 to TRBJ2-4; D call uncertain. The germline V and J ends were trimmed by 4 bases and 0 bases, with 20 bases remaining between them. Germline V gene data show CDR1 as SGDLS and CDR2 as YYNGEE. The CDR3 loop spans 18 amino acids. In DNA, the CDR3 is TGTGCCAGCAGCCCCAGTGAGACGCAACGTTTAGCCAAAAACATTCAGTACTTC. Its translation is CASSPSETQRLAKNIQYF.

This clonotype was observed a handful of times. The germline gene is not matched at one end of the junction; a read error may be the cause. The V gene is TRBV9, the J gene TRBJ1-4; perhaps TRBD1 as D (5 bases). The CDR3 length is 14 residues. Germline V gives CDR1 SGDLS, CDR2 YYNGEE. For the CDR3, the DNA is TGTGGCAGCAGCGTAGGTGACAGTTATGAAAAACTGTTTTTT. It yields the protein CGSSVGDSYEKLFF.

The table lists this clonotype with many counts. The J gene is TRBJ2-1, the V gene TRBV9, with D possibly matching TRBD1 (5 bases). The ends were cut back, 3 bases at V and 0 bases at J, with 16 bases in the middle. Germline V CDR1 and CDR2: SGDLS, YYNGEE. The CDR3 spans 17 residues. The CDR3 here is CASSASGGANSYNEQFF. DNA of the CDR3: TGTGCCAGCAGCGCGTCGGGTGGGGCTAACTCCTACAATGAGCAGTTCTTC.

This clonotype was seen repeatedly, ten times or more. The rearrangement joins TRBV9 to TRBJ2-1; D might be TRBD2 (6 bases). Trimming shortened V by 1 base and J by 0 bases, and 8 bases separated the two germline ends. The CDR3 sequence is 15 residues long. Germline V CDR1 and CDR2: SGDLS, YYNGEE. The CDR3 loop is CASSVLASSYNEQFF. The CDR3 DNA follows: TGTGCCAGCAGCGTACTAGCGAGCTCCTACAATGAGCAGTTCTTC.

CDR3 sequence: CASSRSSHGDQPQHF. The CDR3 DNA reads as TGTGCCAGCAGCCGGTCCTCACACGGGGATCAGCCCCAGCATTTT. This chain connects TRBV9 to TRBJ1-5, with D hard to call. The CDR3 is made up of 15 amino acids. CDR1 is SGDLS and CDR2 is YYNGEE in the germline V gene. V was shortened by 4 bases and J by 5 bases, with 16 bases between the two germline ends.

In this sample, this clonotype turned up many times. This chain joins TRBV9 and TRBJ2-1; 9 bases match TRBD2. Germline assignment: CDR1 SGDLS and CDR2 YYNGEE. The CDR3 length is 16 residues. The V gene end was trimmed by 0 bases and the J gene end by 7 bases; junction bases not matched to a gene: 8. Written as DNA, the CDR3 is TGTGCCAGCAGCGTAGACCCTCAGACTAGCGGTAATGAGCAGTTCTTC. Protein: CASSVDPQTSGNEQFF. The variable domain in full, completed from reference TRBV9 and TRBJ2-1, reads DSGVTQTPKHLITATGQRVTLRCSPRSGDLSVYWYQQSLDQGLQFLIQYYNGEERAKGNILERFSAQQFPDLHSELNLSSLELGDSALYFCASSVDPQTSGNEQFFGPGTRLTVL.

This clonotype was detected many times. The chain recombines TRBV9 with TRBJ2-3; D possibly corresponds to TRBD2 (6 bases). V lost 4 bases and J 2 bases, leaving 11 bases between the germline ends. The CDR3 spans 14 residues. CDR1 is SGDLS and CDR2 is YYNGEE in the germline V gene. The CDR3 nucleotides read TGTGCCAGCAGCCCCGGACTATACACAGATACGCAGTATTTT. Its protein product is CASSPGLYTDTQYF.

This clonotype was seen repeatedly, ten times or more. J is TRBJ1-2 and V is TRBV9; D perhaps matches TRBD1 (5 bases). Germline CDR1 SGDLS, CDR2 YYNGEE. The CDR3 sequence is 13 residues long. The V end lost 8 bases, the J end lost 0 bases, and 11 bases lay between the germline ends. The CDR3 here is CASGGRANYGYTF. The CDR3 DNA follows: TGTGCCAGTGGGGGTCGAGCTAACTATGGCTACACCTTC. The complete variable domain, with remaining parts taken from reference TRBV9 and TRBJ1-2, reads DSGVTQTPKHLITATGQRVTLRCSPRSGDLSVYWYQQSLDQGLQFLIQYYNGEERAKGNILERFSAQQFPDLHSELNLSSLELGDSALYFCASGGRANYGYTFGSGTRLTVV.

In this sample, this clonotype turned up many times. The chain recombines TRBV9 with TRBJ2-2; D gene unclear. V lost 0 bases and J 6 bases, leaving 9 bases between the germline ends. The CDR3 extends over 14 amino acids. The germline gives CDR1 SGDLS, CDR2 YYNGEE. In nucleotides, the CDR3 is TGTGCCAGCAGCGTAGAGTGGGGTCCCGGGGAGCTGTTTTTT. It is translated as CASSVEWGPGELFF. Full variable domain (missing parts from reference TRBV9 and TRBJ2-2): DSGVTQTPKHLITATGQRVTLRCSPRSGDLSVYWYQQSLDQGLQFLIQYYNGEERAKGNILERFSAQQFPDLHSELNLSSLELGDSALYFCASSVEWGPGELFFGEGSRLTVL.

This clonotype has at least ten counts. The V and J genes are TRBV9 and TRBJ2-3; TRBD2 is a possible D gene (5 bases). The CDR3 has 15 amino acids. Trimming took 1 base from V and 0 from J, leaving 9 bases between them. Germline V gives CDR1 SGDLS, CDR2 YYNGEE. In DNA form, the CDR3 reads TGTGCCAGCAGCGTAATAGCGACTAGCACAGATACGCAGTATTTT. It is translated as CASSVIATSTDTQYF.

This clonotype was seen many times. This chain joins TRBV9 and TRBJ2-6; no clear D. The V gene lost 7 bases and the J gene lost 2 bases, with 10 bases spanning the gap. The CDR3 is 14 residues long. CDR1 and CDR2 from the germline V gene are SGDLS and YYNGEE. This CDR3 is CASARNPGANVLTF. Here the CDR3 DNA reads TGTGCCAGCGCAAGGAACCCTGGGGCCAACGTCCTGACTTTC.